This T cell receptor beta chain stems from a study of cytomegalovirus exposure and HLA in healthy donors. As for this clone: Its antigen is currently unknown.

PCR involved 60 Vbeta and 13 Jbeta primers. Original processing notes: There were tens of millions of unique TCR beta chains by a later count, and approximately 10 million of them were shared. Profiled with immunoSEQ multiplex PCR; TCRdb holds only in-frame clones, not every one. For V, J and clone size, that table is used; D and trimming come from the DNA. The sample lists roughly 120,000 clones; 70% to 85% were seen once. These donors, healthy bone marrow donors, were studied. Whole-study findings and limits: As a later analysis revealed, most CMV-associated TCR beta chains appeared HLA-restricted. Per published accounts, TCR beta sequences correctly predicted the HLA-A and HLA-B alleles of most subjects.

This TCR came from a man in his fifties or sixties in good health and CMV-seropositive. The sample taken for sequencing was PBMCs.

The CDR3 is CASSLIGANYEQYF. DNA of the CDR3: TGTGCCAGCAGTTTAATCGGAGCCAACTACGAGCAGTACTTC. The V and J genes are TRBV28 and TRBJ2-7; no firm D call. V was trimmed by 2 bases and J by 3 bases, leaving 11 bases between them. Germline CDR1 MDHEN, CDR2 SYDVKM. CDR3 size: 14 residues.